This section outlines one T cell receptor beta chain sequence together with its context. Its target is unknown. The junction departs from the called germline gene at one end, perhaps through a read error. The sample originates from a study of tissue T cells after allogeneic stem cell transplantation. About the research overall: Pre-transplant PBMCs were recipient-derived, available from about 5 GVHD patients. Viable blood and marrow gave sorted CD3+ T cells if numbers allowed. Study results and caveats: Few T cell clones were shared across patients, but motif clusters showed tissue-specific shared signatures.

TCRdb's table, derived via immunoSEQ multiplex PCR, lists solely in-frame clones and lacks some. The sample has under 6,500 clones; roughly four fifths are singletons. Germline V lookup: CDR1 MNHEY, CDR2 SVGAGI. The CDR3 loop spans 14 amino acids. This clonotype was obtained from a man aged 40 to 69 who later had graft-versus-host disease after an allogeneic stem cell transplant. The sequences come from blood, collected before transplantation. The chain has TRBV6-5 and TRBJ2-1; D possibly corresponds to TRBD1 (6 bases). DNA of the CDR3: TGTGCCAGCAGTGACTCCAGGGGTGGTTATGAGCAGTTCTTC. It translates to CASSDSRGGYEQFF.